These T cell receptor beta chains were read from a single sample in a study of T-cell reconstitution after alpha-beta-depleted transplantation in children. TCRdb re-derived calls from the PCR reads in MiXCR, one entry per CDR3 protein. The sample has 300,000 to 400,000 distinct CDR3 sequences; 10% to 15% are singletons. The material sequenced was PBMCs, taken from the stem cell graft. Receptors were obtained from a human donor who donated a stem cell graft to a child with Fanconi anemia. Each CDR3 is given with its conserved first and last residue. The order of the fields is clone size, D gene, J gene, V gene, CDR3 DNA, CDR3 protein. D genes are given only for firm matches. Clone size is shown for a subset of rows, as once, few, many or a class of expanded clone.

clone size: .; D gene: .; J gene: TRBJ2-3; V gene: TRBV7-8; CDR3 DNA: TGTGCCAGCAGCTTGGGGTGGGATCGGGGTAGCACAGATACGCAGTATTTT; CDR3 protein: CASSLGWDRGSTDTQYF
clone size: .; D gene: .; J gene: TRBJ2-5; V gene: TRBV9; CDR3 DNA: TGTGCCAGCAGCAAAACAACCCAGACAGTAAACAAAGAGACCCAGTACTTC; CDR3 protein: CASSKTTQTVNKETQYF
clone size: few; D gene: .; J gene: TRBJ2-3; V gene: TRBV10-3; CDR3 DNA: TGTGCCATCTCAGGGGGGCGGGGGGCGGACACAGATACGCAGTATTTT; CDR3 protein: CAISGGRGADTDTQYF
clone size: few; D gene: TRBD2; J gene: TRBJ2-3; V gene: TRBV5-6; CDR3 DNA: TGTGCCAGCAGCTTGGTGGGGTGGGGCGGGGGGCCAGATACGCAGTATTTT; CDR3 protein: CASSLVGWGGGPDTQYF
clone size: .; D gene: .; J gene: TRBJ1-2; V gene: TRBV3-1; CDR3 DNA: TGTGCCAGCAGCCCTACCAAGGGGGGCAAGAATGGCTACACCTTC; CDR3 protein: CASSPTKGGKNGYTF
clone size: .; D gene: .; J gene: TRBJ2-3; V gene: TRBV7-2; CDR3 DNA: TGTGCCAGCAGCGGATTGTCATTATTCACAGATACGCAGTATTTT; CDR3 protein: CASSGLSLFTDTQYF
clone size: .; D gene: TRBD1; J gene: TRBJ1-2; V gene: TRBV27; CDR3 DNA: TGTGCCAGCAGGTTGGACAGGGGGAATGGCTACACCTTC; CDR3 protein: CASRLDRGNGYTF
clone size: few; D gene: TRBD2; J gene: TRBJ2-3; V gene: TRBV5-4; CDR3 DNA: TGTGCCAGCAGCTCGACGACTAGCGTTCCTGGGGCAGATACGCAGTATTTT; CDR3 protein: CASSSTTSVPGADTQYF
clone size: few; D gene: .; J gene: TRBJ1-4; V gene: TRBV5-1; CDR3 DNA: TGCGCCAGCAGCTTGCTTTCCTCGAATGAAAAACTGTTTTTT; CDR3 protein: CASSLLSSNEKLFF
clone size: few; D gene: .; J gene: TRBJ2-3; V gene: TRBV2; CDR3 DNA: TGTGCCAGCAGTGGCCAGGGTAGGGAAGATACGCAGTATTTT; CDR3 protein: CASSGQGREDTQYF
clone size: many; D gene: .; J gene: TRBJ1-5; V gene: TRBV28; CDR3 DNA: TGTGCCAGCAGTTTCCGCAGCAATCAGCCCCAGCATTTT; CDR3 protein: CASSFRSNQPQHF
clone size: few; D gene: .; J gene: TRBJ1-4; V gene: TRBV4-2; CDR3 DNA: TGTGCCAGCAGCCAAGATCTTCTGGGAGGCGAAAAACTGTTTTTT; CDR3 protein: CASSQDLLGGEKLFF
clone size: .; D gene: .; J gene: TRBJ2-3; V gene: TRBV7-3; CDR3 DNA: TGTGCCAGCAGCTTAACATCTAGTACGACAGATACGCAGTATTTT; CDR3 protein: CASSLTSSTTDTQYF
clone size: many; D gene: TRBD1; J gene: TRBJ1-1; V gene: TRBV12-3/TRBV12-4; CDR3 DNA: TGTGCCAGCAGTTTCACTCAGGGGGCGGGGGACACTGAAGCTTTCTTT; CDR3 protein: CASSFTQGAGDTEAFF
clone size: .; D gene: .; J gene: TRBJ1-6; V gene: TRBV12-3/TRBV12-4; CDR3 DNA: TGTGCCAGCACCCTTACGGGTTCACCCCTCCACTTT; CDR3 protein: CASTLTGSPLHF
clone size: few; D gene: .; J gene: TRBJ2-1; V gene: TRBV20-1; CDR3 DNA: TGCAGTGCTAGAGATTGGGGTGGAACAAGAATTGAGCAGTTCTTC; CDR3 protein: CSARDWGGTRIEQFF
clone size: many; D gene: .; J gene: TRBJ1-2; V gene: TRBV20-1; CDR3 DNA: TGCAGTGCTAGAGATCCTATGAAGCCTATCGGCTACACCTTC; CDR3 protein: CSARDPMKPIGYTF
clone size: .; D gene: .; J gene: TRBJ1-3; V gene: TRBV9; CDR3 DNA: TGTGCCAGCAGCGTAGATTCGGGGGGACTAACCATATATTTT; CDR3 protein: CASSVDSGGLTIYF
clone size: once; D gene: TRBD2; J gene: TRBJ2-2; V gene: TRBV11-1; CDR3 DNA: TGTGCCAGCAGCTTACCTAACCTAGCGGGGCTTAACACCGGGGAGCTGTTTTTT; CDR3 protein: CASSLPNLAGLNTGELFF
clone size: few; D gene: TRBD1; J gene: TRBJ1-6; V gene: TRBV4-2; CDR3 DNA: TGTGCCAGCAGCCAAGATGGACAGGGGAATTCATCCCTCCACTTT; CDR3 protein: CASSQDGQGNSSLHF
clone size: .; D gene: .; J gene: TRBJ1-2; V gene: TRBV20-1; CDR3 DNA: TGCAGTGCTTCGGGAACTTTGGACTATGGCTACACCTTC; CDR3 protein: CSASGTLDYGYTF
clone size: few; D gene: TRBD2; J gene: TRBJ2-3; V gene: TRBV5-1; CDR3 DNA: TGCGCCAGCAGCTTGGTTCCTAGCGGACCCACAGATACGCAGTATTTT; CDR3 protein: CASSLVPSGPTDTQYF
clone size: .; D gene: TRBD1; J gene: TRBJ1-1; V gene: TRBV20-1; CDR3 DNA: TGCAGTGCCCCCGAGGTCCAGGGGGCCGTGGCTTTCTTT; CDR3 protein: CSAPEVQGAVAFF
clone size: many; D gene: .; J gene: TRBJ2-2; V gene: TRBV5-1; CDR3 DNA: TGCGCCAGCAGCTCCGGCGGCAGGACGAACACCGGGGAGCTGTTTTTT; CDR3 protein: CASSSGGRTNTGELFF
clone size: .; D gene: TRBD1; J gene: TRBJ2-7; V gene: TRBV20-1; CDR3 DNA: TGCAGTGCTAACCCGGGACAGGGAAGCTCCTACGAGCAGTACTTC; CDR3 protein: CSANPGQGSSYEQYF
clone size: few; D gene: .; J gene: TRBJ1-2; V gene: TRBV5-1; CDR3 DNA: TGCGCCAGCAGCTTAGGGAACGGGGCCTATGGTGGTGGCTACACCTTC; CDR3 protein: CASSLGNGAYGGGYTF
clone size: few; D gene: .; J gene: TRBJ2-5; V gene: TRBV12-3/TRBV12-4; CDR3 DNA: TGTGCCAGCAGTTTTACAGGAGAGACCCAGTACTTC; CDR3 protein: CASSFTGETQYF
clone size: few; D gene: .; J gene: TRBJ2-7; V gene: TRBV15; CDR3 DNA: TGTGCCACCAGCAGAGAATCAGGGGTTGGTTACGAGCAGTACTTC; CDR3 protein: CATSRESGVGYEQYF
clone size: .; D gene: .; J gene: TRBJ1-5; V gene: TRBV15; CDR3 DNA: TGTGCCACCGGCCAGGACAATCAGCCCCAGCATTTT; CDR3 protein: CATGQDNQPQHF
clone size: .; D gene: .; J gene: TRBJ2-5; V gene: TRBV7-2; CDR3 DNA: TGTGCCAGCAGCTTAGGTTGGCCAGGGGAGACCCAGTACTTC; CDR3 protein: CASSLGWPGETQYF
clone size: few; D gene: TRBD1; J gene: TRBJ2-4; V gene: TRBV5-1; CDR3 DNA: TGCGCCAGCAGCCAGACCGGGACAGGGAAAAACATTCAGTACTTC; CDR3 protein: CASSQTGTGKNIQYF
clone size: few; D gene: .; J gene: TRBJ1-1; V gene: TRBV18; CDR3 DNA: TGTGCCAGCTCACCACCGGCACAGGGAAAGTCTGAAGCTTTCTTT; CDR3 protein: CASSPPAQGKSEAFF
clone size: few; D gene: .; J gene: TRBJ1-3; V gene: TRBV12-3/TRBV12-4; CDR3 DNA: TGTGCCAGCAGCCCTCTAGGGGGTACTGGAAACACCATATATTTT; CDR3 protein: CASSPLGGTGNTIYF
clone size: .; D gene: TRBD2; J gene: TRBJ2-1; V gene: TRBV10-2; CDR3 DNA: TGCGCCAGCTCCGGACTAGCGGGGGGGTACAATGAGCAGTTCTTC; CDR3 protein: CASSGLAGGYNEQFF
clone size: many; D gene: TRBD1; J gene: TRBJ1-1; V gene: TRBV12-3/TRBV12-4; CDR3 DNA: TGTGCCAGCAGTTCTAGTACAGGGGGCACTGAAGCTTTCTTT; CDR3 protein: CASSSSTGGTEAFF
clone size: .; D gene: TRBD2; J gene: TRBJ2-1; V gene: TRBV5-1; CDR3 DNA: TGCGCCAGCAGCTTTACTAGCGGGGGGGTGGTTGAGCAGTTCTTC; CDR3 protein: CASSFTSGGVVEQFF
clone size: many; D gene: .; J gene: TRBJ2-7; V gene: TRBV6-2/TRBV6-3; CDR3 DNA: TGTGCCAGCAGTTACGCGACAGGGAGGTACGAGCAGTACTTC; CDR3 protein: CASSYATGRYEQYF
clone size: few; D gene: .; J gene: TRBJ2-3; V gene: TRBV29-1; CDR3 DNA: TGCAGCGGGGATAGCGGAGGCACAGATACGCAGTATTTT; CDR3 protein: CSGDSGGTDTQYF
clone size: .; D gene: .; J gene: TRBJ2-3; V gene: TRBV5-6; CDR3 DNA: TGTGCCAGCAGCTTGAGGGGGGAGAATAGCACAGATACGCAGTATTTT; CDR3 protein: CASSLRGENSTDTQYF
clone size: .; D gene: .; J gene: TRBJ2-1; V gene: TRBV11-3; CDR3 DNA: TGTGCCAGCAGCTGGCGGGGGACAGAGAACAATGAGCAGTTCTTC; CDR3 protein: CASSWRGTENNEQFF
clone size: .; D gene: .; J gene: TRBJ2-2; V gene: TRBV9; CDR3 DNA: TGTGCCAGCAGCGTAGTCGCCTCCACCGGGGAGCTGTTTTTT; CDR3 protein: CASSVVASTGELFF
clone size: few; D gene: .; J gene: TRBJ2-1; V gene: TRBV11-2; CDR3 DNA: TGTGCCAGCAGCCCTACTCGAGGGACCAATGAGCAGTTCTTC; CDR3 protein: CASSPTRGTNEQFF
clone size: few; D gene: .; J gene: TRBJ1-4; V gene: TRBV7-9; CDR3 DNA: TGTGCCAGCAGCTCAGGGGCCTCATATGAAAAACTGTTTTTT; CDR3 protein: CASSSGASYEKLFF
clone size: few; D gene: TRBD2; J gene: TRBJ2-1; V gene: TRBV30; CDR3 DNA: TGTGCCTGTTCCTCGGGACTACCATACAATGAGCAGTTCTTC; CDR3 protein: CACSSGLPYNEQFF
clone size: .; D gene: TRBD1; J gene: TRBJ1-2; V gene: TRBV5-1; CDR3 DNA: TGCGCCAGCAGCGACCCGGGACAGGGGAGCTACACCTTC; CDR3 protein: CASSDPGQGSYTF
clone size: many; D gene: .; J gene: TRBJ2-1; V gene: TRBV29-1; CDR3 DNA: TGCAGCGTTGAAGATCTGGTCCGACCCAGTGAGCAGTTCTTC; CDR3 protein: CSVEDLVRPSEQFF
clone size: few; D gene: .; J gene: TRBJ1-1; V gene: TRBV6-5; CDR3 DNA: TGTGCCAGCACTCCGGGATGGTACACTGAAGCTTTCTTT; CDR3 protein: CASTPGWYTEAFF
clone size: .; D gene: .; J gene: TRBJ2-5; V gene: TRBV7-9; CDR3 DNA: TGTGCCAGCAGCGCATCCGGGACAACTCAAGAGACCCAGTACTTC; CDR3 protein: CASSASGTTQETQYF
clone size: few; D gene: TRBD1; J gene: TRBJ2-6; V gene: TRBV12-3/TRBV12-4; CDR3 DNA: TGTGCCAGCAGCCTAGGGGACAGCGCCAACGTCCTGACTTTC; CDR3 protein: CASSLGDSANVLTF
clone size: .; D gene: TRBD1; J gene: TRBJ2-2; V gene: TRBV18; CDR3 DNA: TGTGCCAGCCATCTGACAGGGATAGACACCGGGGAGCTGTTTTTT; CDR3 protein: CASHLTGIDTGELFF